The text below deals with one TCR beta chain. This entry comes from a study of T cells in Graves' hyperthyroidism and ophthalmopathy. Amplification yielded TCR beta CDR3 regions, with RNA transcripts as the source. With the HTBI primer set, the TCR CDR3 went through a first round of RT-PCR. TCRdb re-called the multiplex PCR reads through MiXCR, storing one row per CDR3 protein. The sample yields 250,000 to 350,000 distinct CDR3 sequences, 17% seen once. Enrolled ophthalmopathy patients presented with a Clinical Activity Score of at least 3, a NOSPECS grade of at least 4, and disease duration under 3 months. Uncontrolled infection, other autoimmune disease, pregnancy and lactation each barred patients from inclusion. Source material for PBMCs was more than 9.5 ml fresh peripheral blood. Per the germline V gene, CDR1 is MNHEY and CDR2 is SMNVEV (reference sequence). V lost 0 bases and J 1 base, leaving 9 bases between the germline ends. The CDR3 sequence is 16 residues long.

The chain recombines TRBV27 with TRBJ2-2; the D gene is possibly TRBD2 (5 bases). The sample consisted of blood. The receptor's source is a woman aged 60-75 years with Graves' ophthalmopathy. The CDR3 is CASSLSVGENTGELFF. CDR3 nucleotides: TGTGCCAGCAGTTTATCGGTGGGAGAGAACACCGGGGAGCTGTTTTTT.